This TCR beta chain was retrieved from a study of blood T cell repertoires in COVID-19. Turning to the study itself: Acute and convalescent COVID-19 specimens originated in the United States, Italy and Spain.

Two negative PCRs, clearance, or symptom resolution characterized the recovered Cohort 3 donors. CDR1 is ENHRY and CDR2 is SYGVKD in the germline V gene. The V end was cut by 6 bases, the J end by 3 bases, with 9 bases between. The CDR3 sequence is 12 residues long. The repertoire was sequenced with immunoSEQ multiplex PCR; TCRdb's copy has only in-frame clones and lacks some. Among some 430,000 clones listed, about nine tenths were seen once. The chain is built from TRBV10-3 and TRBJ2-7; D might be TRBD1 (5 bases). Sequencing input: PBMCs or T cells enriched from blood (not recorded which). This TCR was sampled from a man aged 18 to 29 who had recovered from COVID-19. The CDR3 nucleotides are TGTGCCATCAGCCTAGGGGTCTACGAGCAGTACTTC. It is translated as CAISLGVYEQYF.